These 9 T cell receptor beta chains originate from one sample sequenced in a study of blood T cell repertoires in COVID-19. Assay: immunoSEQ multiplex PCR; the TCRdb copy retains only in-frame clones and omits some. The top ten clones hold around 3.7% of a sample with 200,000 to 250,000 clones, roughly 88% of them seen once. Sequencing used PBMCs or T cells enriched from blood (not recorded which). The receptors come from a woman aged 25 to 39 who had been exposed to COVID-19.

This sequence joins TRBV19 and TRBJ1-2; maybe TRBD1 (6 bases). Germline CDR1 reads LNHDA; CDR2 reads SQIVND (reference sequence). CDR3 length: 13 amino acids. Trimming cost V 2 bases and J 5 bases, with 9 bases left between them. The DNA for the CDR3 is TGTGCCAGTAGTATACGGACAGAATATGGCTACACCTTC. This gives the protein CASSIRTEYGYTF.

The V gene is TRBV9, the J gene TRBJ2-2; a weak D match, TRBD1 (6 bases). The CDR3 covers 13 residues. Germline V gene lookup returns CDR1 SGDLS and CDR2 YYNGEE. With 4 bases removed from V and 7 bases from J, the gap between germline ends came to 11 bases. CDR3: CASSQGRLGELFF. CDR3 nucleotide sequence: TGTGCCAGCAGCCAGGGGCGCCTCGGGGAGCTGTTTTTT.

The V call is TRBV3-1 (or the pseudogene TRBV3-2), the J call TRBJ2-2; 8 bases map to TRBD2. V gave up 6 bases and J gave up 1 base; unmatched junction bases: 4. The germline gives CDR1 LGHDT, CDR2 YNNKEL (reference sequence). The CDR3 is 15 amino acids. The CDR3 sequence is CASRISGMNTGELFF. CDR3 DNA: TGTGCCAGCAGGATTAGCGGGATGAACACCGGGGAGCTGTTTTTT.

The chain has TRBV2 and TRBJ2-1; 12 bases map to TRBD2. The CDR3 sequence is 16 residues long. Germline loops: CDR1 SNHLY, CDR2 FYNNEI. V dropped 6 bases and J dropped 6; count of bases not matched to a gene: 9. CDR3 sequence (DNA): TGTGCCAGCAGCCGCATTGGACTAGCGGGACCCAATGAGCAGTTCTTC. Its protein is CASSRIGLAGPNEQFF.

The rearrangement joins TRBV5-6 to TRBJ2-7, with D possibly TRBD2 on 6 matching bases. Between the trimmed V and J ends, which lost 1 base and 2 bases, there was a span of 10 bases. The CDR3 runs 14 residues. CDR1 and CDR2 from the germline V gene are SGHDT and YYEEEE. CDR3 nucleotides: TGTGCCAGCAGCTTGACGGGAGTAACCTACGAGCAGTACTTC. This codes for CASSLTGVTYEQYF.

This clone was observed once. This chain uses TRBV2 with TRBJ1-5; D gene uncertain. The length of the CDR3 is 15 residues. V was shortened by 5 bases and J by 0 bases, with 11 bases between the two germline ends. Germline V lookup: CDR1 SNHLY, CDR2 FYNNEI. The CDR3 region has the DNA TGTGCCAGCAGTAAGATAAGAGGTAGCAATCAGCCCCAGCATTTT. Translation: CASSKIRGSNQPQHF.

This rearrangement joins TRBV5-1 to TRBJ1-3, with 7 nucleotides matching TRBD1. The germline gives CDR1 SGHRS, CDR2 YFSETQ. V shed 4 bases and J 1 base; nucleotides not matched to a gene: 5. CDR3 length equals 15 residues. This CDR3 reads CASSPTTGSGNTIYF. CDR3 coding DNA: TGCGCCAGCAGCCCAACGACAGGGTCTGGAAACACCATATATTTT.

V is TRBV9 and J is TRBJ2-2, with TRBD2 matching 15 bases. The CDR3 covers 17 residues. Germline V gene sequence: CDR1 SGDLS, CDR2 YYNGEE. The trim removed 4 bases at V and 6 bases at J, leaving 7 bases unmatched. The CDR3 DNA is TGTGCCAGCAGCCCGATTGGACTAGCGGGAGGGGCCGGGGAGCTGTTTTTT. It yields the protein CASSPIGLAGGAGELFF.

The rearrangement uses TRBV5-1 and TRBJ1-3; maybe TRBD1 (5 bases). Germline CDR1 reads SGHRS; CDR2 reads YFSETQ. The CDR3 extends over 15 amino acids. V was trimmed by 2 bases and J by 4 bases, leaving 13 bases between them. In DNA form, the CDR3 reads TGCGCCAGCAGCTTAATGGGACTGGCAGGAAACACCATATATTTT. This sequence encodes CASSLMGLAGNTIYF.